This TCR beta chain emerged from a study of CD8 T cells in ankylosing spondylitis. About this clonotype itself: Its antigen is undetermined.

A single record per CDR3 protein comes from TCRdb applying MiXCR to the 5' RACE reads. The sample lists about 450,000 distinct CDR3 sequences; roughly 26% were seen once. Study-level findings and limits: Several highly homologous variants formed a TCR beta motif that appeared characteristic of ankylosing spondylitis blood. The authors found the disease-linked clones to be CD8+ and relatively rare in peripheral blood. Matched synovial fluid from ankylosing spondylitis patients was reported to be enriched for disease-linked clones. Prior work had noted some motif variants in reactive arthritis blood and synovial fluid.

Germline lookup yields CDR1 KGHDR and CDR2 SFDVKD. V trimming: 7 bases; J trimming: 4 bases; junction bases outside the gene matches: 2. The CDR3 spans 14 residues. What was sequenced was blood, either unsorted or a sorted T cell fraction (not recorded which). The chain has TRBV24-1 and TRBJ2-2; 10 nucleotides match TRBD1. The source of this sequence is a male donor with ankylosing spondylitis. The CDR3 region is CATSDRGPTGELFF. The DNA of the CDR3 is TGTGCCACCAGCGACAGGGGGCCCACCGGGGAGCTGTTTTTT.